This T cell receptor beta chain comes out of a study of T cells expressing NK-cell markers. The overall study: Researchers got TCR beta repertoires out of sorted CD3+CD56+NKG2C+, CD3+CD56+NKG2C- and CD3+CD56-NKG2C+ T cells. HCMV seropositivity characterized most of the eight sequenced donors, and seronegativity one. Notes on the study in general: The HCMV specificity of the expanded NKG2C+ T cell clones stayed unresolved.

Details on this clonotype: The antigen is unknown.

The TCR beta cDNA came from 5'RACE template switching with UMIs. TCRdb re-called the 5' RACE reads and catalogs CDR3 proteins one per entry, DNA excluded. The listing records about 440,000 distinct CDR3 sequences. The sequenced sample consisted of blood T cells: a sorted CD56 or NKG2C T cell subset, CD4+ or CD8+ T cells, or bulk PBMC T cells (not recorded which). The TCR was taken from a woman between 18 and 70 years old in good health.

CDR3 amino acids: CASSTPTRFSPDTQYF. This sequence joins TRBV7-8 and TRBJ2-3; TCRdb picks TRBD1, but there is no DNA to check that call. The germline CDR1 and CDR2 sequences are SGHVS and FQNEAQ. The CDR3 has 16 residues.